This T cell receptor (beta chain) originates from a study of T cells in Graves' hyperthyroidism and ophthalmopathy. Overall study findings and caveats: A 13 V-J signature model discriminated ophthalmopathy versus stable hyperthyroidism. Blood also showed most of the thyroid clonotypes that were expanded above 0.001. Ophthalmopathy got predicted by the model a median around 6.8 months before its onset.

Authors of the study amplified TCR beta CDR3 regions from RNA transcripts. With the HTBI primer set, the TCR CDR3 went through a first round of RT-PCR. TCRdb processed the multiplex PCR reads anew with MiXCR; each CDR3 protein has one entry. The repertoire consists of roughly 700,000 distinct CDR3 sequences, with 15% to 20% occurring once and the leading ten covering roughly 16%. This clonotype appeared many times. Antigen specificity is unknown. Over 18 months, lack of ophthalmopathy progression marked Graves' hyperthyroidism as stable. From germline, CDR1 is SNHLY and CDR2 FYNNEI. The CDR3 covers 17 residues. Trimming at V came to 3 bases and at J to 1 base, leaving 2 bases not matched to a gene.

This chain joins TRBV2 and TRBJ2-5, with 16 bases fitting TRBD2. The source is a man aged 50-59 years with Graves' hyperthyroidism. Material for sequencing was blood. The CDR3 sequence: CASSEGLAGGGQETQYF. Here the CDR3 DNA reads TGTGCCAGCAGTGAGGGACTAGCGGGAGGGGGCCAAGAGACCCAGTACTTC.